This T cell receptor beta chain stems from a study of shared clonotypes between healthy human individuals. For the study at large: Each donor had three CD4 naive, three CD4 memory, two CD8 naive and one CD8 memory plate. The study, taken as a whole, reports: Sharing across a few donors was seen in around 5% of naive CD4 clonotypes.

In the sorted-subset replicate PCRs, 200 ng DNA, tens of thousands of T cell genomes, was used. Libraries were prepared by immunoSEQ multiplex PCR; TCRdb keeps only in-frame clonotypes and omits some of them. The data show about 1.9 million clones, approximately 92% seen once. V gave up 10 bases and J gave up 5 bases; unmatched junction bases: 6. The length of the CDR3 is 12 residues. Germline CDR1 MNHEY, CDR2 SMNVEV (reference sequence). As regards this clone: Its antigen remains unidentified.

The naive CD8 population came from CD45RO-negative cells selected for CCR7, without terminally differentiated effector memory CD45RA+ cells. The source is a man between 18 and 35 years old in good health. Some clones in this sample may be carry-over from other donors' samples. This sequence joins TRBV27 and TRBJ2-7, with 9 bases aligning to TRBD1. Material for sequencing was naive CD8+ T cells from PBMCs. CDR3 in amino acids: CAKRDRVHEQYF. The CDR3 DNA reads TGTGCCAAACGGGACAGGGTCCACGAGCAGTACTTC.